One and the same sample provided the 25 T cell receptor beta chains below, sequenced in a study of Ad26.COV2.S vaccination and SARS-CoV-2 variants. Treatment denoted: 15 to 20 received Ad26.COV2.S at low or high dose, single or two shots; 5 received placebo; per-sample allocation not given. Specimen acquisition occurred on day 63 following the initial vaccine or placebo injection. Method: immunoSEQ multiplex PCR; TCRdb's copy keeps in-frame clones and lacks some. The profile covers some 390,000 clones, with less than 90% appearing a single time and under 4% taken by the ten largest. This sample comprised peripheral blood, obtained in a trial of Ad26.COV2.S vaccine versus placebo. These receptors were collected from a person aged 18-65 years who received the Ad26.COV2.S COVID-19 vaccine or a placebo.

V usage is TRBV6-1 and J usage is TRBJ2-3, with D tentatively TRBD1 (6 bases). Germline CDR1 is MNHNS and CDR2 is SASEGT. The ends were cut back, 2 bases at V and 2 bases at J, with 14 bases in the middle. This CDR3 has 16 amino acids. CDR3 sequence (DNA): TGTGCCAGCAGTGAAACGGCGGACAGCTACACAGATACGCAGTATTTT. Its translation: CASSETADSYTDTQYF.

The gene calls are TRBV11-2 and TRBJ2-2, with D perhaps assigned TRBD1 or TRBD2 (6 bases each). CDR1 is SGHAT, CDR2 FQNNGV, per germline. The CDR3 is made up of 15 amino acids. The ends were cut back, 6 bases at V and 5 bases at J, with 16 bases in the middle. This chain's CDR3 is CASSILSGQTGELFF. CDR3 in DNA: TGTGCCAGCAGTATACTTAGCGGACAGACCGGGGAGCTGTTTTTT.

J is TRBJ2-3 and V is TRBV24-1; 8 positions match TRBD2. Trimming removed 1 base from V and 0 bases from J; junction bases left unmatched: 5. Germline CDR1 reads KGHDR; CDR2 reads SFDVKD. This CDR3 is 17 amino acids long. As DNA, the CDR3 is TGTGCCACCAGTGATTTTTGGGCTAGCGGGAGCACAGATACGCAGTATTTT. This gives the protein CATSDFWASGSTDTQYF.

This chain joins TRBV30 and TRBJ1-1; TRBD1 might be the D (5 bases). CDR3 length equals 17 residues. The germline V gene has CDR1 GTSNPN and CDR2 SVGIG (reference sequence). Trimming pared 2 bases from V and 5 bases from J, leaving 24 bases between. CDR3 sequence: CAWSKPGRHPSRTEAFF. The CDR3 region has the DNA TGTGCCTGGAGTAAGCCGGGACGCCACCCAAGTCGGACTGAAGCTTTCTTT.

In DNA form, the CDR3 reads TGTGCCAGCAGTCCGGCCGGGACAGGGAATGGCTACACCTTC. This translates into CASSPAGTGNGYTF. This chain joins TRBV6-5 and TRBJ1-2, with 9 bases matching TRBD1. The junction had 7 bases not matched to a gene; V was cut back by 5 bases and J by 6 bases. The CDR3 totals 14 residues. Germline-derived CDR1 and CDR2 are MNHEY and SVGAGI.

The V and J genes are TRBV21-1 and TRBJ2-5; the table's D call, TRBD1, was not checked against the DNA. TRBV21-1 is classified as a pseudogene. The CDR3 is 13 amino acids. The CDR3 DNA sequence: TGTGCCAGCAGTCGGACAGGGGGCGAGACCCAGTACTTC. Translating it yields CASSRTGGETQYF.

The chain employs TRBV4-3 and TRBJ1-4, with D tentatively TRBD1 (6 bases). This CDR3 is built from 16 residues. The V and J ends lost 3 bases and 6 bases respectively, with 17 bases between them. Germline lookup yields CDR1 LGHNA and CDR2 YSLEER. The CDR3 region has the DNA TGCGCCAGCAGCCAGCAACACAGGGTAGGATATGAAAAACTGTTTTTT. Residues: CASSQQHRVGYEKLFF.

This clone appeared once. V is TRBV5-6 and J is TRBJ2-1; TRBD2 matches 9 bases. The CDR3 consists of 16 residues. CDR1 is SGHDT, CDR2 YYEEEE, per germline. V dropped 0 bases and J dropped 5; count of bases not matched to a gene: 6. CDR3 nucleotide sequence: TGTGCCAGCAGCTTGGCCGGCGGGGGGGCACACAATGAGCAGTTCTTC. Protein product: CASSLAGGGAHNEQFF.

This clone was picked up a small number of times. The CDR3 here is CASSEIEIRDGELFF. The DNA of the CDR3 is TGCGCCAGCAGTGAGATCGAGATTAGAGATGGGGAGCTGTTTTTT. The V call is TRBV10-2, the J call TRBJ2-2, with D unclear. Germline lookup yields CDR1 WSHSY and CDR2 SAAADI. V gave up 2 bases and J gave up 8 bases, with 15 bases separating them. The CDR3 has 15 amino acids.

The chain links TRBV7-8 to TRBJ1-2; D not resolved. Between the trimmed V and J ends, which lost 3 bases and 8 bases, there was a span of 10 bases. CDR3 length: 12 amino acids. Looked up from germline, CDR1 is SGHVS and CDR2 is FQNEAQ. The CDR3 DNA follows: TGTGCCAGCAGCTTGCAGAATAGCGGCTACACCTTC. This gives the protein CASSLQNSGYTF.

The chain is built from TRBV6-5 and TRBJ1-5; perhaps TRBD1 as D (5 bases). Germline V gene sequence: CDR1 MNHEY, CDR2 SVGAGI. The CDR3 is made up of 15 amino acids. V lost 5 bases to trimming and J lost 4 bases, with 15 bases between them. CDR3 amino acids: CASSMDLRGNQPQHF. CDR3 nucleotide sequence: TGTGCCAGCAGTATGGACCTCCGGGGGAATCAGCCCCAGCATTTT.

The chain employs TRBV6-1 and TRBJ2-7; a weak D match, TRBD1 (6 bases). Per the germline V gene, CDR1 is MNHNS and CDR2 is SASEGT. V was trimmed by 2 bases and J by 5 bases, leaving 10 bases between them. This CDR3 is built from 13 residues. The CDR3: CASSELEGDEQYF. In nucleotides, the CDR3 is TGTGCCAGCAGTGAATTAGAGGGGGACGAGCAGTACTTC.

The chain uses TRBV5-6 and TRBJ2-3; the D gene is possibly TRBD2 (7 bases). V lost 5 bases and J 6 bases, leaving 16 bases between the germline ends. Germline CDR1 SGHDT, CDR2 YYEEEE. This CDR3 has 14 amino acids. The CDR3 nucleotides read TGTGCCAGCAGACTGTGGGGGGGCCAGGATACGCAGTATTTT. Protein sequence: CASRLWGGQDTQYF.

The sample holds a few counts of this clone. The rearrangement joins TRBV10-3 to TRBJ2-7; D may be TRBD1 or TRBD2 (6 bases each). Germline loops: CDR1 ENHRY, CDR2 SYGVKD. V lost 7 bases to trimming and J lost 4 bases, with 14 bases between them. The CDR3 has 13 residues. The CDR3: CAIKGGLIYEQYF. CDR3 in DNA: TGTGCCATCAAGGGGGGACTTATATACGAGCAGTACTTC.

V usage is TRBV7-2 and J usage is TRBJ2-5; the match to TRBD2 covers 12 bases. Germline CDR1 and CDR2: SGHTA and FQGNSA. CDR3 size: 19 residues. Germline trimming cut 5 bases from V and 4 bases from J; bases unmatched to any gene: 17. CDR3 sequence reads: CASSTRPALAGGHGETQYF. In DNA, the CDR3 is TGTGCCAGCAGCACCCGACCCGCGCTAGCGGGGGGGCATGGAGAGACCCAGTACTTC.

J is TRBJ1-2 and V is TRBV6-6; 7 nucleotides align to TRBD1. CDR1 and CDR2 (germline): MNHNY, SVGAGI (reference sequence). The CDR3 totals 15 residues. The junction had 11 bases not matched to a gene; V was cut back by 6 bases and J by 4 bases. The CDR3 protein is CASSQTGIVAYGYTF. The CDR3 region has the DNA TGTGCCAGCAGCCAGACAGGGATAGTGGCCTATGGCTACACCTTC.

CDR3 bases: TGTGCCAGCAGCCAAGCACCTAATCAGCCCCAGCATTTT. Protein product: CASSQAPNQPQHF. This chain connects TRBV14 to TRBJ1-5; no clear D gene. Germline V CDR1 and CDR2: SGHDN, FVKESK. The CDR3 extends over 13 amino acids. The ends were cut back, 1 base at V and 4 bases at J, with 5 bases in the middle.

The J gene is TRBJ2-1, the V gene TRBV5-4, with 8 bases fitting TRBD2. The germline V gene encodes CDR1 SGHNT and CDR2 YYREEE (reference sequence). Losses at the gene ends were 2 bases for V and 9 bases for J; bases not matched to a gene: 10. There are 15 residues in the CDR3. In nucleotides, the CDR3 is TGTGCCAGCAGCTTTAGCGGGGACTCCCAGGGTGAGCAGTTCTTC. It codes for CASSFSGDSQGEQFF.

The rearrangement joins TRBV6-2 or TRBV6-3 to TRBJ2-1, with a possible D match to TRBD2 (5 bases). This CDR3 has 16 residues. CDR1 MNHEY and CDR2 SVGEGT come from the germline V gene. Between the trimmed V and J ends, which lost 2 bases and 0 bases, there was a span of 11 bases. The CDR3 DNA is TGTGCCAGCAGTTACCCACAAGGGAGCTCCTACAATGAGCAGTTCTTC. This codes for CASSYPQGSSYNEQFF.

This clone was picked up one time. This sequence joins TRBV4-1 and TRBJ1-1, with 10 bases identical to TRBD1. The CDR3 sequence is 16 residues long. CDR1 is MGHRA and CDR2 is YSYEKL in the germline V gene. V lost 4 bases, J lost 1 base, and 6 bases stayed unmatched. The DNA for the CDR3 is TGCGCCAGCAGCCCCCGACAGGGGGCGGAGAACACTGAAGCTTTCTTT. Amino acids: CASSPRQGAENTEAFF.

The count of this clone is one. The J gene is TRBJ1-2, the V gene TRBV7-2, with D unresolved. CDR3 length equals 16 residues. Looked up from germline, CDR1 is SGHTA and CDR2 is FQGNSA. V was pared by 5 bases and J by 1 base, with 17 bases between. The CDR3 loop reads CASSPNRGENNYGYTF. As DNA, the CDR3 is TGTGCCAGCAGCCCCAACCGCGGGGAGAATAACTATGGCTACACCTTC.

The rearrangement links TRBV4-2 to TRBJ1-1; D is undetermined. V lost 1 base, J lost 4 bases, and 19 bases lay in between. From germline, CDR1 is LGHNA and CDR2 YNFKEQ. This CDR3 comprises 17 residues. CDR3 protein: CASSQGPVEATRTEAFF. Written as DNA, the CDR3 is TGTGCCAGCAGCCAAGGGCCTGTTGAGGCGACGCGCACTGAAGCTTTCTTT.

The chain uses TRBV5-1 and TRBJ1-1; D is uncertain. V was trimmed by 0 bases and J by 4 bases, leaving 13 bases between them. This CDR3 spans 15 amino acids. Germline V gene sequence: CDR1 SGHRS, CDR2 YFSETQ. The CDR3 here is CASSLEVDGPTEAFF. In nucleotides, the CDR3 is TGCGCCAGCAGCTTGGAAGTCGACGGTCCCACTGAAGCTTTCTTT.

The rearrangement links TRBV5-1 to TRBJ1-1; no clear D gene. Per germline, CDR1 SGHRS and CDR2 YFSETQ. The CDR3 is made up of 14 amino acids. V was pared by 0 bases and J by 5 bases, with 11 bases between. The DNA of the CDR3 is TGCGCCAGCAGCTTGGTGGCAGGCCTAACTGAAGCTTTCTTT. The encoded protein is CASSLVAGLTEAFF.

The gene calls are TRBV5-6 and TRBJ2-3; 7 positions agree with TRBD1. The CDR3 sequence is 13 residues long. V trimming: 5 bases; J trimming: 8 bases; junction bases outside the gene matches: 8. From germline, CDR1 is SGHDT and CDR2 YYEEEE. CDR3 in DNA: TGTGCCAGCAGATATACAGGGGCAGGTACGCAGTATTTT. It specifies CASRYTGAGTQYF.